Shown below are 10 T cell receptor beta chains from a single sample sequenced in a study of technical replicates of blood from several donors. TCRdb's copy holds only in-frame clones and misses some; the assay was immunoSEQ multiplex PCR. The data contain about 100,000 clones, around 95% of them singletons. Sequenced material: T cells isolated from PBMCs. These receptors were obtained from a human donor in good health.

The chain uses TRBV19 and TRBJ2-3, with TRBD1 matching over 12 bases. V lost 9 bases and J lost 3; bases outside the gene matches: 10. Germline values: CDR1 LNHDA, CDR2 SQIVND (reference sequence). The CDR3 is 16 amino acids. CDR3 sequence (DNA): TGTGCCAGCAGCCCCGGGACAGGGGGCTGGACAGATACGCAGTATTTT. Its protein is CASSPGTGGWTDTQYF.

The chain couples TRBV28 to TRBJ2-7; TRBD2 might be the D (6 bases). CDR1 MDHEN and CDR2 SYDVKM come from the germline V gene. V shed 10 bases and J shed 2 bases, with 15 bases lying between them. The CDR3 runs 13 residues. The CDR3 here is CAKRGDLAYEQYF. CDR3 in DNA: TGTGCCAAGAGAGGGGACTTGGCCTACGAGCAGTACTTC.

The rearrangement joins TRBV27 to TRBJ2-2; TRBD2 matches 7 bases. There are 16 residues in the CDR3. In germline, CDR1 is MNHEY, CDR2 SMNVEV (reference sequence). The V and J ends lost 3 bases and 1 base, in that order; junction bases with no gene match: 5. CDR3 amino acids: CASSFLAALNTGELFF. CDR3 DNA: TGTGCCAGCAGTTTTCTAGCGGCCCTGAACACCGGGGAGCTGTTTTTT.

This sequence joins TRBV11-3 and TRBJ2-7, with a tentative D call TRBD2 (7 bases). The germline gives CDR1 SGHNT, CDR2 YENEEA. Trimming removed 5 bases at V and 6 bases at J, with 17 bases between. The CDR3 spans 14 residues. CDR3: CASSLGGGRGEQYF. CDR3 nucleotides: TGTGCCAGCAGCCTAGGGGGGGGAAGGGGCGAGCAGTACTTC.

The rearrangement uses TRBV7-9 and TRBJ1-1, with 7 bases that match TRBD1. The V and J ends lost 3 bases and 5 bases, in that order; junction bases with no gene match: 6. The CDR3 is made up of 14 amino acids. Germline CDR1 reads SEHNR; CDR2 reads FQNEAQ (reference sequence). CDR3 sequence (DNA): TGTGCCAGCAGCTTCGACAGGGCTGCGACTGAAGCTTTCTTT. It encodes CASSFDRAATEAFF.

The CDR3 DNA follows: TGTGCCTGGAACAGGGGACTAGCTACCGGAGAGACCCAGTACTTC. Translated, it gives CAWNRGLATGETQYF. The V call is TRBV30, the J call TRBJ2-5, with 9 bases lining up with TRBD2. Trimming removed 4 bases from V and 4 bases from J; junction bases left unmatched: 10. Germline-derived CDR1 and CDR2 are GTSNPN and SVGIG (reference sequence). The CDR3 contains 15 residues.

V usage is TRBV19 and J usage is TRBJ2-1; TRBD1 is a possible D gene (6 bases). Per the germline V gene, CDR1 is LNHDA and CDR2 is SQIVND (reference sequence). V was shortened by 4 bases and J by 2 bases, with 18 bases between the two germline ends. The CDR3 loop spans 17 amino acids. CDR3 sequence reads: CASSTETTQGPYNEQFF. The DNA of the CDR3 is TGTGCCAGTAGTACCGAGACGACCCAGGGGCCCTACAATGAGCAGTTCTTC.

This chain links TRBV2 with TRBJ2-2; TRBD1 matches at 9 bases. Germline assignment: CDR1 SNHLY and CDR2 FYNNEI. The CDR3 sequence is 16 residues long. Trimming removed 6 bases from V and 0 bases from J; junction bases left unmatched: 5. CDR3 in amino acids: CASRPTGGSNTGELFF. The CDR3 DNA follows: TGTGCCAGCAGGCCCACAGGGGGCTCGAACACCGGGGAGCTGTTTTTT. The whole variable domain, filled in from reference TRBV2 and TRBJ2-2, reads EPEVTQTPSHQVTQMGQEVILRCVPISNHLYFYWYRQILGQKVEFLVSFYNNEISEKSEIFDDQFSVERPDGSNFTLKIRSTKLEDSAMYFCASRPTGGSNTGELFFGEGSRLTVL.

The V gene is TRBV6-5, the J gene TRBJ2-7; 10 positions agree with TRBD2. Per germline, CDR1 MNHEY and CDR2 SVGAGI. V lost 6 bases to trimming and J lost 3 bases; unmatched junction nucleotides: 5. The CDR3 spans 14 residues. CDR3 residues: CASSQGLADYEQYF. In nucleotides, the CDR3 is TGTGCCAGCAGCCAAGGACTAGCGGACTACGAGCAGTACTTC.

This chain links TRBV19 with TRBJ1-2; no clear D. Trimming pared 3 bases from V and 8 bases from J, leaving 13 bases between. CDR1 and CDR2 from the germline V gene are LNHDA and SQIVND (reference sequence). CDR3 length equals 13 residues. Written as DNA, the CDR3 is TGTGCCAGTAGTATTGGAGGTGCAAGCGGCTACACCTTC. This encodes CASSIGGASGYTF.